This T cell receptor (beta chain) was captured in a study of molecular identifiers for immune sequencing clone quantification. In regard to this clonotype: What it binds is unknown.

For bulk TCR libraries, previously described methods and listed TCR primers were used. MiXCR, run by TCRdb on the PCR reads, gives a single entry per CDR3 protein. The table lists about 640,000 distinct CDR3 sequences, just under 20% of them singletons. Study-wide results and caveats: Clones with over 20 RNA copies captured over 99% of effector molecules but under 1% of naive ones.

With 10%, 30% or 50% of RNA, about 20,000 to 1,100,000 naive CD8 T cells were sequenced. Germline V CDR1 and CDR2: MNHNS, SASEGT. This CDR3 contains 14 residues. V was cut by 3 bases and J by 3 bases, with 11 bases left in between. The TCR was taken from a human donor in good health. Some libraries in this study had Jurkat cell RNA spiked in. The rearrangement uses TRBV6-1 and TRBJ2-5; D is possibly TRBD1 (6 bases). Sequences were obtained from naive CD8+ T cells from blood, with Jurkat cell RNA spiked in. The subset is: FACS-sorted CD8+CD4-CCR7+CD45RA+ naive T cells. CDR3 amino acids: CASSDTGYEETQYF. The CDR3 bases are TGTGCCAGCAGTGATACAGGGTATGAAGAGACCCAGTACTTC.